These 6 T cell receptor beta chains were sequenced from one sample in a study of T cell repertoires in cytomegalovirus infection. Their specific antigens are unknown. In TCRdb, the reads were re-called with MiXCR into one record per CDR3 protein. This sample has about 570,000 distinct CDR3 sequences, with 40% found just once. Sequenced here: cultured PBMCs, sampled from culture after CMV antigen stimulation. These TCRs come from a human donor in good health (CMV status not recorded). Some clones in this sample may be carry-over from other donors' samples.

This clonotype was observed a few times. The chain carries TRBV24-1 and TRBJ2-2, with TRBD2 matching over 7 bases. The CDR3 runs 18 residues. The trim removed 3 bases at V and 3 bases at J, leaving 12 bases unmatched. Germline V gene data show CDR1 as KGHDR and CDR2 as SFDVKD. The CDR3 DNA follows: TGTGCCACCAGTGATCCCGCCGCTAGCGGTCATGACACCGGGGAGCTGTTTTTT. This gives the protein CATSDPAASGHDTGELFF.

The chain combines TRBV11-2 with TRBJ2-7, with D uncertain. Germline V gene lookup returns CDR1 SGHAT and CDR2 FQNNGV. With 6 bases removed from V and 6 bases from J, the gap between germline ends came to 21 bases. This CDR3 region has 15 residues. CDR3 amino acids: CASRTPRFGLGEQYF. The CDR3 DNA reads TGTGCCAGCAGGACTCCTAGGTTCGGTCTAGGCGAGCAGTACTTC.

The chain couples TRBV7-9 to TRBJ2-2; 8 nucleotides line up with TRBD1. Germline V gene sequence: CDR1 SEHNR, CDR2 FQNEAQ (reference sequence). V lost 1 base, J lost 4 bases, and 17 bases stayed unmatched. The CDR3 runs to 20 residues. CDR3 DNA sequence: TGTGCCAGCAGCTTAGGAAGTGTGGTTGCCGGGACAGGAGTCACCGGGGAGCTGTTTTTT. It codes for CASSLGSVVAGTGVTGELFF.

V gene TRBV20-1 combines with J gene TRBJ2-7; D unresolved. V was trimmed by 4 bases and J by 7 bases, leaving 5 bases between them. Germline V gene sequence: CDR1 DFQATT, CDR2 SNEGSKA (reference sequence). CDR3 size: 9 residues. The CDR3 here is CSATREQYF. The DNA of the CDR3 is TGCAGTGCTACACGAGAGCAGTACTTC.

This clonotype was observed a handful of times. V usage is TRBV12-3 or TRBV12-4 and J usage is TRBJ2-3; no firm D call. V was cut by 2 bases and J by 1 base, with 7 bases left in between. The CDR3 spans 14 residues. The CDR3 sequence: CASSLFRGTDTQYF. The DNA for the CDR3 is TGTGCCAGCAGTTTATTTCGGGGCACAGATACGCAGTATTTT.

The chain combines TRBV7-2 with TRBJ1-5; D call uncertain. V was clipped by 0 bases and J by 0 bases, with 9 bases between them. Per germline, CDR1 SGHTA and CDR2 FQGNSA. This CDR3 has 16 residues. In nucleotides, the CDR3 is TGTGCCAGCAGCTTAGCGGGGAGGAGTAGCAATCAGCCCCAGCATTTT. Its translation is CASSLAGRSSNQPQHF.